This T cell receptor beta chain was captured by sequencing in a study of CD8 T cells in ankylosing spondylitis. Study observations and caveats: Apparently characteristic of ankylosing spondylitis blood was a TCR beta motif (under ten highly homologous variants). The clones that were linked to disease were reported to be significantly enriched in matched synovial fluid samples from ankylosing spondylitis patients.

This clonotype was recorded a few times. What it binds is not known. Generation of TCR beta libraries employed quantitative 5'-RACE incorporating molecular barcodes. TCRdb reprocessed the 5' RACE reads via MiXCR and lists one record per CDR3 protein. The sample consists of about 540,000 distinct CDR3 sequences, roughly an eighth of them appearing once. Germline V gives CDR1 MDHEN, CDR2 SYDVKM. The CDR3 contains 18 residues. The J segment lost 4 bases and the V segment lost 3 bases, leaving 13 bases of the junction unmatched. The specimen sequenced was blood, either unsorted or a sorted T cell fraction (not recorded which). The gene calls are TRBV28 and TRBJ1-2, with 11 bases identical to TRBD1. This sequence originates from a male donor with ankylosing spondylitis. In DNA form, the CDR3 reads TGTGCCAGCAGTTTTAGGGTCGGGGACAGGGGGAAGTTCTATGGCTACACCTTC. Encoded protein: CASSFRVGDRGKFYGYTF.